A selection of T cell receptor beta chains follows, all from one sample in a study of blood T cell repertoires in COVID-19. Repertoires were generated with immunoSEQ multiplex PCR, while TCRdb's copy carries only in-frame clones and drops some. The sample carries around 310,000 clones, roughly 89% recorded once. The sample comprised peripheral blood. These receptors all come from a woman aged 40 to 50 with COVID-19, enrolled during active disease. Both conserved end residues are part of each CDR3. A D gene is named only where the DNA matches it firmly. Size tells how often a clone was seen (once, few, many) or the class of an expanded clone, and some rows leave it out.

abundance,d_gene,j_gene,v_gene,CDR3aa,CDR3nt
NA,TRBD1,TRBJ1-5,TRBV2,CASSEESGGQPQHF,TGTGCCAGCAGTGAAGAGTCAGGGGGTCAGCCCCAGCATTTT
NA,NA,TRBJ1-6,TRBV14,CASSQQVGSSYNSPLHF,TGTGCCAGCAGCCAACAGGTTGGGAGCTCCTATAATTCACCCCTCCACTTT
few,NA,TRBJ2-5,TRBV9,CASSVALVRETQYF,TGTGCCAGCAGCGTAGCCCTCGTGAGAGAGACCCAGTACTTC
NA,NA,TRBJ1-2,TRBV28,CASSSTPGIQGGYTF,TGTGCCAGCAGTTCAACTCCTGGAATACAGGGTGGCTACACCTTC
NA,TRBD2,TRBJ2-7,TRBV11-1,CASSSHGGISEQYF,TGTGCCAGCAGCTCACACGGGGGGATCTCCGAGCAGTACTTC
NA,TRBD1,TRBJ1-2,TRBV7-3,CASSGGQGWSYTF,TGTGCCAGCAGCGGGGGACAGGGGTGGAGCTACACCTTC
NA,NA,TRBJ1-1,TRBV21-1,CASIGTGVNTEAFF,TGTGCCAGCATCGGGACAGGGGTGAACACTGAAGCTTTCTTT
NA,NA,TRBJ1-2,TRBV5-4,CASSLAGREQTNYGYTF,TGTGCCAGCAGCTTAGCTGGCAGGGAACAAACCAACTATGGCTACACCTTC
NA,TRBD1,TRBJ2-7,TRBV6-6,CASSYPGTGGYEQYF,TGTGCCAGCAGTTATCCCGGGACAGGGGGATACGAGCAGTACTTC
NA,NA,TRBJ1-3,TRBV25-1,CASRGGGGSGNTIYF,TGTGCCAGCAGGGGCGGGGGGGGCTCTGGAAACACCATATATTTT
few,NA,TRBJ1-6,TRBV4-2,CASSQGQGWNSPLHF,TGTGCCAGCAGCCAAGGGCAGGGGTGGAATTCACCCCTCCACTTT
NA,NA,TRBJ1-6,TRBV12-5,CASSVPTLPLHF,TGTGCTAGTTCAGTACCGACTCTACCCCTCCACTTT
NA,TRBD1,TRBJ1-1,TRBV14,CASSSWDRGLRTEAFF,TGTGCCAGCAGCTCCTGGGACAGGGGGCTTCGAACTGAAGCTTTCTTT
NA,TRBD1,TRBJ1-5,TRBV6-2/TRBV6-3,CASSPRDRGYGQPQHF,TGTGCCAGCAGCCCGCGGGACAGGGGGTATGGGCAGCCCCAGCATTTT
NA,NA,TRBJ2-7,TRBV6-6,CASSDSSSYEQYF,TGTGCCAGCAGCGACAGCAGCTCCTACGAGCAGTACTTC
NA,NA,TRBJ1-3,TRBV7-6,CASSKGRVSGNTIYF,TGTGCCAGCAGCAAAGGGCGGGTCTCTGGAAACACCATATATTTT
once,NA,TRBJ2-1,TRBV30,CAWSSSYSYNEQFF,TGTGCCTGGAGTTCTAGCTACTCCTACAATGAGCAGTTCTTC
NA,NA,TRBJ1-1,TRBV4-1,CASSQDRSTEAFF,TGCGCCAGCAGCCAAGACAGGTCGACTGAAGCTTTCTTT
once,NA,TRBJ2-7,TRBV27,CASGLTERPANYEQYF,TGTGCCAGCGGCTTAACCGAGCGTCCCGCCAACTACGAGCAGTACTTC
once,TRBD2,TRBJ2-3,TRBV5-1,CASSSEAGGQVDTQYF,TGCGCCAGCAGCTCCGAAGCGGGGGGGCAGGTGGATACGCAGTATTTT
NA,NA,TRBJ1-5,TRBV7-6,CASSLGGTPASNQPQHF,TGTGCCAGCAGCTTAGGTGGCACACCCGCTAGCAATCAGCCCCAGCATTTT
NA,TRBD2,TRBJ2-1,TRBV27,CASSFWGSGGNEQFF,TGTGCCAGCAGTTTTTGGGGCTCGGGAGGGAATGAGCAGTTCTTC
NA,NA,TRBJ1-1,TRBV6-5,CASTHWTDGAFF,TGTGCCAGCACCCATTGGACAGACGGCGCTTTCTTT
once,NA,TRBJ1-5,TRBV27,CASSFRGGQPQHF,TGTGCCAGCAGTTTCCGGGGGGGACAGCCCCAGCATTTT
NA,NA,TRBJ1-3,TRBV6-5,CASSYGASDLGNTIYF,TGTGCCAGCAGTTACGGGGCTTCGGATCTAGGAAACACCATATATTTT
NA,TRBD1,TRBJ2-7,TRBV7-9,CASSLAGQGAGEQYF,TGTGCCAGCAGCTTAGCTGGACAGGGGGCGGGGGAGCAGTACTTC
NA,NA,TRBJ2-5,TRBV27,CASSPPPGFQTQYF,TGTGCCAGCAGTCCCCCCCCTGGCTTCCAGACCCAGTACTTC
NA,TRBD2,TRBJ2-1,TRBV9,CASSPRPGTSGIWDNEQFF,TGTGCCAGCAGCCCGCGCCCCGGGACTAGCGGAATATGGGACAATGAGCAGTTCTTC
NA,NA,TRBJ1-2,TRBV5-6,CASSLVVRGYGYTF,TGTGCCAGCAGCTTGGTTGTCAGGGGCTATGGCTACACCTTC